The 5 T cell receptor beta chains presented below share a single source sample, sequenced in a study of Ad26.COV2.S vaccination and SARS-CoV-2 variants. Treatment: about 20 received Ad26.COV2.S at low or high dose, single or two shots; 5 received placebo; per-sample allocation not given. Samples were taken on day 63 after the first vaccine or placebo injection. Profiling relied on immunoSEQ multiplex PCR, and the TCRdb table lists in-frame clones only, not all of them. The table has around 340,000 clones, about 87% seen once; the top ten hold about 6.4%. The sequences come from peripheral blood, collected in a trial of Ad26.COV2.S vaccine versus placebo. These receptors came from a person aged 18 to 59 who received the Ad26.COV2.S COVID-19 vaccine or a placebo.

The chain combines TRBV6-6 with TRBJ2-4; D is unclear. Trimming left V 8 bases short and J 2 bases short, with 19 bases between. The CDR3 is 16 amino acids. Germline CDR1 MNHNY, CDR2 SVGAGI (reference sequence). CDR3 sequence reads: CASSTTALETKNIQYF. The CDR3 nucleotides are TGTGCCAGCTCGACAACGGCCCTCGAGACCAAAAACATTCAGTACTTC.

The rearrangement uses TRBV10-3 and TRBJ2-2; D is ambiguous. This CDR3 contains 15 residues. Germline loops: CDR1 ENHRY, CDR2 SYGVKD. The V and J ends lost 5 bases and 1 base respectively, with 11 bases between them. CDR3 loop: CAISPTSMNTGELFF. The CDR3 region has the DNA TGTGCCATCAGTCCAACAAGCATGAACACCGGGGAGCTGTTTTTT.

The V and J genes are TRBV29-1 and TRBJ2-1, with 7 bases fitting TRBD2. With 3 bases clipped from V and 2 bases from J, the junction kept 4 bases outside the gene matches. Germline V gene sequence: CDR1 SQVTM, CDR2 ANQGSEA. The CDR3 loop spans 14 amino acids. CDR3 protein: CSVEGGFTYNEQFF. The CDR3 DNA is TGCAGCGTTGAGGGGGGGTTCACCTACAATGAGCAGTTCTTC.

Ten or more counts support this clone. The sample has other DNA sequences that encode this CDR3 too. CDR3: CAWSVTGDTEAFF. In nucleotides, the CDR3 is TGTGCCTGGAGTGTAACCGGGGACACTGAAGCTTTCTTT. The rearrangement uses TRBV30 and TRBJ1-1; D is uncertain. The V gene lost 0 bases and the J gene lost 3 bases, with 8 bases spanning the gap. This CDR3 is 13 amino acids long. The germline gives CDR1 GTSNPN, CDR2 SVGIG (reference sequence).

This chain links TRBV5-6 with TRBJ1-3, with D perhaps matching TRBD1 (6 bases). The germline V gene has CDR1 SGHDT and CDR2 YYEEEE. Trimming pared 1 base from V and 1 base from J, leaving 18 bases between. The CDR3 covers 18 residues. The CDR3 DNA reads as TGTGCCAGCAGCTTGCGTCCGGGACAATTTTATTCTGGAAACACCATATATTTT. Translated, it gives CASSLRPGQFYSGNTIYF. Full variable domain (remainder filled in from reference TRBV5-6 and TRBJ1-3): DAGVTQSPTHLIKTRGQQVTLRCSPKSGHDTVSWYQQALGQGPQFIFQYYEEEERQRGNFPDRFSGHQFPNYSSELNVNALLLGDSALYLCASSLRPGQFYSGNTIYFGEGSWLTVV.